This T cell receptor (beta chain) was sequenced during a study of blood T cell repertoires in COVID-19. Study in general: The United States, Italy and Spain were the sources of the acute and convalescent COVID-19 samples. Sources were T cells, B-cell-depleted T cells, or PBMCs; the material itself was cDNA or gDNA.

In the original analysis: Researchers report that nucleated cell counts were estimated from reference gene primer amplification. Some clones are missing from TCRdb's copy, which holds only in-frame ones; the method was immunoSEQ multiplex PCR. V and J calls plus clone size are reproduced from that table; the DNA served to infer D and trimming. The sample carries 250,000 to 300,000 clones, approximately 80% recorded once. The CDR3 covers 14 residues. Trimming cost V 1 base and J 1 base, with 7 bases left between them. Germline V lookup: CDR1 KGHSH, CDR2 LQKENI. J is TRBJ1-1 and V is TRBV18; D is undetermined. Specimen: peripheral blood. The source is a woman aged 55-75 years with active or convalescent COVID-19. The CDR3 bases are TGTGCCAGCTCACCACAAGAGGCGAACACTGAAGCTTTCTTT. The encoded protein is CASSPQEANTEAFF.